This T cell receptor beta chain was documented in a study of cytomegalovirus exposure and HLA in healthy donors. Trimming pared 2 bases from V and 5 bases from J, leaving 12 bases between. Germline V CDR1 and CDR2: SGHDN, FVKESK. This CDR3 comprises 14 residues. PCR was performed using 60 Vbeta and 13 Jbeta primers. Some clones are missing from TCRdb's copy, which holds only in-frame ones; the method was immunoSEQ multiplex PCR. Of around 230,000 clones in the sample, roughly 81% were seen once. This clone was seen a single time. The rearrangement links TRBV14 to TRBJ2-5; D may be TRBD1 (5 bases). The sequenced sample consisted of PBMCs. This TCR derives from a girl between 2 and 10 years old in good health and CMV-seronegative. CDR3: CASSQNVGHETQYF. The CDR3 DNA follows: TGTGCCAGCAGCCAAAATGTGGGGCACGAGACCCAGTACTTC.